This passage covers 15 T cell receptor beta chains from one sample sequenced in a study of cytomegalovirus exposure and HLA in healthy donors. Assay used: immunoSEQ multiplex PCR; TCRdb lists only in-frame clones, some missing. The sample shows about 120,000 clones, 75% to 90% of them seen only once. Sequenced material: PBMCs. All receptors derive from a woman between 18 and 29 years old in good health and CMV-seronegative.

The chain's CDR3 is CASRDIAHRGDSGNTIYF. The DNA for the CDR3 is TGTGCCAGCAGGGATATAGCACACAGGGGAGACTCTGGAAACACCATATATTTT. This chain links TRBV11-2 with TRBJ1-3, with 7 bases matching TRBD1. The CDR3 is made up of 18 amino acids. CDR1 is SGHAT and CDR2 is FQNNGV in the germline V gene. The V gene end was trimmed by 6 bases and the J gene end by 0 bases; junction bases not matched to a gene: 14.

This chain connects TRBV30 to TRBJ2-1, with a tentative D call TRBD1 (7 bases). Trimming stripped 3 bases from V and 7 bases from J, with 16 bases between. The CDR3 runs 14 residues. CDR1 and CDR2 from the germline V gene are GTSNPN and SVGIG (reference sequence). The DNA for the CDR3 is TGTGCCTGGAGGTCGACAGGGAGGCGTAATGAGCAGTTCTTC. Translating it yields CAWRSTGRRNEQFF.

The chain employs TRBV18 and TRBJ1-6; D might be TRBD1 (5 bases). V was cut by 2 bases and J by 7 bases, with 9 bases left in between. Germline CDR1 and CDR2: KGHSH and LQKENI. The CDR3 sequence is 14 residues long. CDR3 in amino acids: CASSPTGGNSPLHF. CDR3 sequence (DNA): TGTGCCAGCTCACCAACGGGGGGAAATTCACCCCTCCACTTT.

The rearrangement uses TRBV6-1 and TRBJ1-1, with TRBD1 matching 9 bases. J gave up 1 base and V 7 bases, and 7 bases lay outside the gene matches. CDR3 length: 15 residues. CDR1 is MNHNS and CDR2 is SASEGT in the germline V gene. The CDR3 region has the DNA TGTGCCAGCACCCCACAGGGGGCCCAGAACACTGAAGCTTTCTTT. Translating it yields CASTPQGAQNTEAFF.

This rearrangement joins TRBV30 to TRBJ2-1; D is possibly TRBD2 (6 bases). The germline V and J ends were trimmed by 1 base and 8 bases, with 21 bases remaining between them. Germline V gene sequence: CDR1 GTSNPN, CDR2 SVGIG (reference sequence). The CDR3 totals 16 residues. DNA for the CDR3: TGTGCCTGGAGTGCAGACGCGGGACCCTCCGGCCATGAGCAGTTCTTC. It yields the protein CAWSADAGPSGHEQFF.

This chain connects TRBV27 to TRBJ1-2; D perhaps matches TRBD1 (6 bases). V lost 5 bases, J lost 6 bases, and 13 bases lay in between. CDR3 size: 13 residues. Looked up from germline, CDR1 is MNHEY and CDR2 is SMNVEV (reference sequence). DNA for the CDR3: TGTGCCAGCAGTCTGACAGGCCTCCATGGCTACACCTTC. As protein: CASSLTGLHGYTF.

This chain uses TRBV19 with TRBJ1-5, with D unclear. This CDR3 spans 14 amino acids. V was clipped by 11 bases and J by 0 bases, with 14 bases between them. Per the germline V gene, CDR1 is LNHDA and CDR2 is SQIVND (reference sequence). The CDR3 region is CAPRPVYSNQPQHF. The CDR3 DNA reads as TGTGCCCCCCGCCCGGTTTATAGCAATCAGCCCCAGCATTTT.

CDR3 residues: CASIPSRPYSNQPQHF. DNA of the CDR3: TGTGCCAGCATCCCTTCGCGGCCGTATAGCAATCAGCCCCAGCATTTT. V is TRBV28 and J is TRBJ1-5; D not certain. The CDR3 has 16 amino acids. Trimming shortened V by 7 bases and J by 0 bases, and 16 bases separated the two germline ends. The germline gives CDR1 MDHEN, CDR2 SYDVKM. The full variable domain, with the rest looked up from reference TRBV28 and TRBJ1-5, is DVKVTQSSRYLVKRTGEKVFLECVQDMDHENMFWYRQDPGLGLRLIYFSYDVKMKEKGDIPEGYSVSREKKERFSLILESASTNQTSMYLCASIPSRPYSNQPQHFGDGTRLSIL.

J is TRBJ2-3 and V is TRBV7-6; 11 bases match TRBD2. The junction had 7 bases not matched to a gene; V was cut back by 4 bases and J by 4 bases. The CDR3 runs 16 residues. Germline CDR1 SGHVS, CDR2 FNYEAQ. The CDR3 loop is CASSWTGLAAADTQYF. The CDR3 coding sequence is TGTGCCAGCAGCTGGACGGGACTAGCGGCAGCAGATACGCAGTATTTT.

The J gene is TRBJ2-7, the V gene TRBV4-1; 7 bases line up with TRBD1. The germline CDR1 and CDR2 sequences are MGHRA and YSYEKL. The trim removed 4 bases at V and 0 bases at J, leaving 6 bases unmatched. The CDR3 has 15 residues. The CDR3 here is CASSPLTGSSYEQYV. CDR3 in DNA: TGCGCCAGCAGCCCCTTGACAGGGAGCTCCTACGAGCAGTACGTC.

The CDR3 nucleotides are TGTGCCAGCAGCCAGGACTTTGAAGAGACCCAGTACTTC. Its protein product is CASSQDFEETQYF. The genes are TRBV2 and TRBJ2-5, with D perhaps matching TRBD2 (5 bases). Germline assignment: CDR1 SNHLY and CDR2 FYNNEI. This CDR3 comprises 13 residues. Trimming removed 6 bases at V and 3 bases at J, with 11 bases between.

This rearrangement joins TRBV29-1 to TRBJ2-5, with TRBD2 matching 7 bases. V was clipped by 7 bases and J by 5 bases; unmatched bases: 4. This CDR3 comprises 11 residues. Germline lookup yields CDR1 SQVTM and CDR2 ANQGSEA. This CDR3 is CSGTSSETQYF. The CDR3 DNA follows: TGCAGCGGGACTAGTAGTGAGACCCAGTACTTC.

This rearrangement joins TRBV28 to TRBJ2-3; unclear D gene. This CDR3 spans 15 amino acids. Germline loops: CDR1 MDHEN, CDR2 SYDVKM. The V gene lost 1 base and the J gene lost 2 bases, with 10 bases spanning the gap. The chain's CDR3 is CASSLLGGYTDTQYF. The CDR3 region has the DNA TGTGCCAGCAGTTTATTAGGCGGATACACAGATACGCAGTATTTT.

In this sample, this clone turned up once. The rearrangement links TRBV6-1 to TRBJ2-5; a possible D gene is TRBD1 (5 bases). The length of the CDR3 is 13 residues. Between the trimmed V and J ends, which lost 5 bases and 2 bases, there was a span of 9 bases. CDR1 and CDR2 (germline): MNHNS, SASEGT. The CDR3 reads CASSSRTQETQYF. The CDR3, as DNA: TGTGCCAGCAGTAGCCGGACACAAGAGACCCAGTACTTC.

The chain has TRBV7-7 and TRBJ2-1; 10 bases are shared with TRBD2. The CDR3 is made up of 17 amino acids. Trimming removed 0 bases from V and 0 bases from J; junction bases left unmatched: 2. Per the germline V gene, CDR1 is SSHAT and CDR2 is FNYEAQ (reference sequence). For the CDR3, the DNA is TGTGCCAGCAGCTTAGCGGCTAGCGGGGGCTCCTACAATGAGCAGTTCTTC. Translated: CASSLAASGGSYNEQFF.